The T cell receptor (beta chain) described here comes from a study of blood T cell repertoires in COVID-19 (TCRdb year 2020). A note on the overall study: Samples covering the acute and convalescent phases of COVID-19 were provided by collaborators in the United States, Italy and Spain. The material from the prospective study consisted of cDNA or gDNA derived from T cells, B-cell-depleted T cells, or PBMCs. Deeply sampled blood TCRbeta repertoires from subjects exposed to, actively infected with, or recovered from COVID-19 were included in the dataset. A freely available public database, intended as a resource for researchers studying the immune response to SARS-CoV-2, is where the repertoires were released. Samples were obtained from the ongoing ImmuneRACE study (first 160 participants) and from 1,254 subjects provided by 6 global collaborators. Sample metadata almost always included a de-identified subject ID, COVID-19 status, age in years and sex. Where available, HLA class I and class II types were taken from metadata supplied by the sample provider and were not determined by assay-based typing. Study-level results and caveats: How much clinical and demographic metadata was included differed by source and by participant, and the metadata was provided uncurated.

On this clone: Its cognate antigen has yet to be identified. No much larger clone is present one base from it, and per-base qualities are unavailable.

Collaborating institutions collected whole blood in K2EDTA tubes following their own protocols. For TCRbeta analysis, collaborators shipped samples as frozen whole blood, isolated PBMCs, or DNA extracted from either of those sample types. For CDR1 and CDR2, the germline V gene lists MNHEY and SVGEGT. Deletion took 6 bases off V and 5 bases off J, with a span of 20 bases between the germline ends. The CDR3 spans 15 residues, from the cysteine through the phenylalanine. Only CDR3 DNA is held: 45 bases, read in frame from base 1. TCRbeta CDR3 regions were amplified from genomic DNA by means of the immunoSEQ Assay, a bias-controlled multiplex PCR. In the authors' own workflow: Within the assay, amplification of reference gene primers was used to estimate how many nucleated cells each sample contained. To quantify the absolute abundance of each unique TCRbeta CDR3 rearrangement, sequence reads were collapsed and filtered. Productive Simpson clonality was computed per sample as the square root of Simpson's diversity index over productive rearrangements. The table was pulled from immuneACCESS by TCRdb, which kept in-frame rearrangements only. Such tables lose some clones; where checked, under half of the loss comes from unresolved V genes, and the rest has no known cause. Clone size and the V and J calls come from that table; the DNA yielded D and trimming. Counted in this sample were about 57,000 clones; about four fifths of them appeared once. The ten most abundant clones make up 8.2% of the sample.

The sample consisted of peripheral blood. The chain is made from TRBV6-2 or TRBV6-3 and TRBJ2-7; TRBD1 is possibly the D segment (6 matching bases). The TCR comes from a woman aged 80 or over with acute or convalescent COVID-19. The bases are TGTGCCAGCAGCACCTCGGACAGACCGCCCCACGAGCAGTACTTC. It translates as CASSTSDRPPHEQYF.